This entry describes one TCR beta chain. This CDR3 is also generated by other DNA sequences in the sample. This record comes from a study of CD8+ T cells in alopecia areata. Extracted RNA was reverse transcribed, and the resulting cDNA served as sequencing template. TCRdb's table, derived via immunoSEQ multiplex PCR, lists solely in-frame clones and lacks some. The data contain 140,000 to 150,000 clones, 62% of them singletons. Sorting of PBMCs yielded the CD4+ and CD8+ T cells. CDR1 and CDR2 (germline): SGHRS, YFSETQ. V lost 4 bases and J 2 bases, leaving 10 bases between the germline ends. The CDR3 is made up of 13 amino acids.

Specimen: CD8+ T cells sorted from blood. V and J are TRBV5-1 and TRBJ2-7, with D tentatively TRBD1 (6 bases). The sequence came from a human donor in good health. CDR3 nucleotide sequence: TGCGCCAGCAGCCTGGACAGTCCCTACGAGCAGTACTTC. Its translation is CASSLDSPYEQYF.